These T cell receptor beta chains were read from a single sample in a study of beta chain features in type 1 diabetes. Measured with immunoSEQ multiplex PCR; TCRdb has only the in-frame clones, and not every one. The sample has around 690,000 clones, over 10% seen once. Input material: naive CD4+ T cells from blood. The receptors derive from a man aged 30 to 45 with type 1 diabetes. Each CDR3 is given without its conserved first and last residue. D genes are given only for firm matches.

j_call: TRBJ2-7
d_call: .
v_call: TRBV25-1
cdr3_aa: ASSDLYSYEQY

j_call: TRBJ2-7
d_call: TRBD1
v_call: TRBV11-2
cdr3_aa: ASSPRRGQGRPYEQY

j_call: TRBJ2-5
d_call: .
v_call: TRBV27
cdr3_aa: ATSNWAGKETQY

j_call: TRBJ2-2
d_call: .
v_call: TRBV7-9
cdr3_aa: ASSPGRRNTGELF

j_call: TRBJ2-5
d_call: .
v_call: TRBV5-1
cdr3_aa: ASSLGFQETQY

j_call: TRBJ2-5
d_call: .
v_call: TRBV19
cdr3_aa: ASSIVYQETQY

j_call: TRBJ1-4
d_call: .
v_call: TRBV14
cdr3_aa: ASSESGTWAKLF

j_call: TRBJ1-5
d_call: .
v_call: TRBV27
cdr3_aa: ASSLSIPRGWRATSRLQH

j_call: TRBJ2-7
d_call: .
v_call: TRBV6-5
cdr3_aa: ASSYRYSTSYEQY

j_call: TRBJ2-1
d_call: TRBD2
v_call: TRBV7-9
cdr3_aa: ASSSAGGPYNEQF

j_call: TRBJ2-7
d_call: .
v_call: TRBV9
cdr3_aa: ASSVENSWGEQY

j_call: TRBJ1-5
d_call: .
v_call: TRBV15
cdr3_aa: ATSRVNQPQH

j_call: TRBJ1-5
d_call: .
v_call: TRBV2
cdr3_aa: ASSEWGPNQPQH

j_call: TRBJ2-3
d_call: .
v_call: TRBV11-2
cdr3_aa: ASSLVTLARTDTQY

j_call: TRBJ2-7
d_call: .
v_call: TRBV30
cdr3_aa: AWSVKGILSYEQY

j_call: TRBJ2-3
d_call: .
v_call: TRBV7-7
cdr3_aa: ASSLGIGTDTQY

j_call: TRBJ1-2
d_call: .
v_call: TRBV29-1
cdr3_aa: SVGGERGYGYT

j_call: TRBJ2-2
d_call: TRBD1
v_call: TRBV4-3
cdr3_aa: ASSHTTGGMNTGELF

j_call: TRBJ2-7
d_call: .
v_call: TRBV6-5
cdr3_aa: VTRIQGSTYEQY

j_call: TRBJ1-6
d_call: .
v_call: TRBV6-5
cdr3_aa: ASSEWDNSPLH

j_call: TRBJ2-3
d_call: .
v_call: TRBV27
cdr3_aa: ATKSYSTDTQY

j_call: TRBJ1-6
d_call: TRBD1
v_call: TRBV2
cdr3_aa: ASRVQGGGNNSPLH

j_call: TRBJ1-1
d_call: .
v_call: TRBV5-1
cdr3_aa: ASSLVAALNTEAF

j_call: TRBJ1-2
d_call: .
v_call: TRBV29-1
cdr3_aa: SVARERYGYT

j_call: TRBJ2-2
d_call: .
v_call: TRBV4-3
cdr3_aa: ASSQGLGENTGELF

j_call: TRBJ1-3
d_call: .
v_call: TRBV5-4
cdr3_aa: ASSGVGSGNTIY

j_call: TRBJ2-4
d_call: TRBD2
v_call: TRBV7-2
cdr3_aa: ASSLAASGDLRAKNIQY

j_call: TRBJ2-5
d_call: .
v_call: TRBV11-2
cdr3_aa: ASKGSAETQY

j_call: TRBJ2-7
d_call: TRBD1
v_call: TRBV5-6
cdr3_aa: ASSLGTGINEQY

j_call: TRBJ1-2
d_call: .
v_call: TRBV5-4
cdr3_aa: ASSLGLGSSYGYT

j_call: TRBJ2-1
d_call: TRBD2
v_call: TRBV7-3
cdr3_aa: ASSLRLAGANEQF

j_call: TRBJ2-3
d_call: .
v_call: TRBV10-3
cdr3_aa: AISQDRTGSDTQY

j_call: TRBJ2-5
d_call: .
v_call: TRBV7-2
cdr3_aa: ASSRAKGGGQETQY

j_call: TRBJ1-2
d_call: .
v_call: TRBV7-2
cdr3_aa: ASSSGGFYGYT

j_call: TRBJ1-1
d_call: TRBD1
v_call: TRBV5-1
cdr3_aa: ASSFDRDKEAF

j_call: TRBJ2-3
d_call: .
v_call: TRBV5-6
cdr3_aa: ASSLIETTDTQY

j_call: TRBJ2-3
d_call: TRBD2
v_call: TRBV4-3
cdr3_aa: ASSQEGRGGKDTQY

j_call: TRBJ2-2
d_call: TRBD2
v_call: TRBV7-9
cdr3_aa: ASSYLAGENTGELF

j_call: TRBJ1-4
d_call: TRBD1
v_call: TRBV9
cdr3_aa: ASHPRQGAKKLF

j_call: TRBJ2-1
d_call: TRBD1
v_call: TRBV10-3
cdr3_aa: AINGQGLGNEQF

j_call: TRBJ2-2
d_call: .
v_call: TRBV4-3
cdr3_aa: ASSPRPGANTGELF

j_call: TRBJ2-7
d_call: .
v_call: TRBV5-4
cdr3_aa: ASSAYQGEIYEQY

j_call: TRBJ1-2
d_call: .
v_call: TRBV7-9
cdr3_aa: ASSLSTGSYGYT

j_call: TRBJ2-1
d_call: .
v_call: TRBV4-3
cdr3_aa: ASSQGVGGEQF